This is a list of T cell receptor beta chains from one sample in a study of shared clonotypes between healthy human individuals. The table came from immunoSEQ multiplex PCR; TCRdb's copy has only in-frame clones and leaves some out. The sample shows some 240,000 clones, under 80% of them seen only once. The sequenced sample was memory CD4+ T cells sorted from blood. Receptors originate from a man in his thirties or forties in good health. CDR3s include the opening cysteine and the closing phenylalanine or tryptophan. Each record gives: J gene, clone size, V gene, D gene, CDR3 DNA, CDR3 protein. The D gene is left open where the match is weak. Clone size, where shown, is once, few, many, or a class for clones that have expanded.

>TRBJ1-2|-|TRBV29-1|TRBD1
TGCAGCGTTGGGGACAGGGGCTACTATGGCTACACCTTC
CSVGDRGYYGYTF
>TRBJ1-2|once|TRBV5-1|-
TGCGCCAGCAGCTTGGCCGACGGGGTCTTTAGCTACACCTTC
CASSLADGVFSYTF
>TRBJ2-6|-|TRBV7-6|-
TGTGCCAGCAGCCCTATACTGAACTCTGGGGCCAACGTCCTGACTTTC
CASSPILNSGANVLTF
>TRBJ2-7|few|TRBV6-4|TRBD2
TGTGCCAGCCCCGAGCGGCTAGCGGGAGGTCCCGAGCAGTACTTC
CASPERLAGGPEQYF
>TRBJ2-1|-|TRBV2|-
TGTGCCAGCAGTGAGAACGGTCTTTACAATGAGCAGTTCTTC
CASSENGLYNEQFF
>TRBJ2-5|-|TRBV7-2|TRBD1
TGTGCCAGCAGCCTCCACGGACAGGGTTTGGGAGAGACCCAGTACTTC
CASSLHGQGLGETQYF
>TRBJ2-7|many|TRBV10-1|-
TGCGCCAGCAGTTTAGAGGGTTCGAACGAGCAGTACTTC
CASSLEGSNEQYF
>TRBJ2-2|-|TRBV7-3|-
TGTGCCAGCAGCTTCGGTGCAGGGGGGCCTAGAGGGGAGCTGTTTTTT
CASSFGAGGPRGELFF
>TRBJ2-3|-|TRBV18|-
TGTGCCAGCTCACCACCTGAATTTGGCCCAGATGGTACGCAGTATTTT
CASSPPEFGPDGTQYF
>TRBJ2-7|few|TRBV6-5|-
TGTGCCAGCAGGAAACAGGCTCGCCTGTACGAGCAGTACTTC
CASRKQARLYEQYF
>TRBJ2-2|-|TRBV4-3|-
TGCGCCAGCAGCCAAGACGTTAACACCGGGGAGCTGTTTTTT
CASSQDVNTGELFF
>TRBJ2-1|-|TRBV19|TRBD1
TGTGCCAGTAGCCGGGACAGGGTAACCAATGAGCAGTTCTTC
CASSRDRVTNEQFF